This section outlines one T cell receptor (beta chain) sequence together with its context. The CDR3 is 16 residues long. V was trimmed by 3 bases and J by 6 bases, leaving 21 bases between them. Germline CDR1 reads KGHSH; CDR2 reads LQKENI. The source of the sample is a study of blood T cell repertoires in COVID-19. Across the study: Acute and convalescent COVID-19 specimens originated in the United States, Italy and Spain. From T cells, B-cell-depleted T cells, or PBMCs came the material, which was cDNA or gDNA.

In the source study's methods: Estimation of nucleated cell counts relied on the amplification of reference gene primers. Sequencing was performed with immunoSEQ multiplex PCR; in TCRdb, only in-frame clones are kept and a portion is missing. The DNA was the basis for D and trimming; V, J and clone size are from that table. The table shows around 120,000 clones, with 65% to 85% occurring only once. This chain joins TRBV18 and TRBJ2-7; tentative D call: TRBD2 (6 bases). The TCR originated in a man between 70 and 80 years old with acute or convalescent COVID-19. Sequences were obtained from peripheral blood. The CDR3 DNA sequence: TGTGCCAGCTCACCGGGGGTCACAGCCCCGCGGGGCGAGCAGTACTTC. As protein: CASSPGVTAPRGEQYF.